This T cell receptor (beta chain) is from a study of T cell responses to AZD1222 COVID-19 vaccine. Study-level findings and limits: Increases in Spike-specific TCR breadth and depth were seen after two AZD1222 doses. Clonal diversity may have been underestimated in mostly white British donors.

With regard to this clone: Antigen specificity is unknown.

Profiled with immunoSEQ multiplex PCR; TCRdb holds only in-frame clones, not every one. The data show about 68,000 clones, with 60% to 85% seen just once and around an eighth held by the top ten. CDR3 length: 14 amino acids. Per the germline V gene, CDR1 is SNHLY and CDR2 is FYNNEI. Trimming removed 4 bases at V and 6 bases at J, with 16 bases between. The chain is built from TRBV2 and TRBJ2-7; D is possibly TRBD2 (6 bases). The origin of this receptor is an adult in good health. Sequences were derived from peripheral blood, sampled on day 0 of AZD1222 vaccination. CDR3 bases: TGTGCCAGCAGTGTAGCTGGGGGGTCTACCGAGCAGTACTTC. Protein product: CASSVAGGSTEQYF.